Listed here are 23 T cell receptor beta chains from one sample, sequenced in a study of blood T cell repertoires in COVID-19. TCRdb's copy holds only in-frame clones and misses some; the assay was immunoSEQ multiplex PCR. The sample includes a few hundred thousand clones, approximately 87% of them seen just once. Sequenced: peripheral blood. These receptors were taken from a woman between 25 and 40 years old with COVID-19, enrolled during active disease.

A single count supports this clone. The chain combines TRBV24-1 with TRBJ1-2; D perhaps matches TRBD1 (6 bases). Trimming took off 3 bases at V and 4 bases at J, with 26 bases between the two ends. Germline CDR1 KGHDR, CDR2 SFDVKD. CDR3 size: 19 residues. The CDR3 region has the DNA TGTGCCACCAGTGATCCGGGGGGGCGAAGCTCCTCTCCATCCTATGGCTACACCTTC. Protein sequence: CATSDPGGRSSSPSYGYTF.

This clone was detected a few times. The chain couples TRBV6-5 to TRBJ1-5, with D perhaps TRBD1 (6 bases). CDR1 is MNHEY and CDR2 is SVGAGI in the germline V gene. The CDR3 totals 13 residues. Trimming left V 6 bases short and J 5 bases short, with 11 bases between. CDR3 nucleotide sequence: TGTGCCAGCAGCCGCTCAGGGGATCAGCCCCAGCATTTT. Its protein is CASSRSGDQPQHF.

This sequence joins TRBV11-2 and TRBJ1-1; D is possibly TRBD1 (6 bases). Germline V lookup: CDR1 SGHAT, CDR2 FQNNGV. The CDR3 consists of 15 residues. Deletions cut 4 bases from V and 4 bases from J, with 16 bases between. CDR3 sequence: CASSSAQRGGTEAFF. The CDR3 coding sequence is TGTGCCAGCAGCTCTGCTCAAAGAGGGGGCACTGAAGCTTTCTTT.

V and J are TRBV4-3 and TRBJ1-3; tentative D call: TRBD1 (6 bases). Trimming cost V 1 base and J 7 bases, with 14 bases left between them. CDR1 and CDR2 (germline): LGHNA, YSLEER. CDR3 size: 15 residues. CDR3 DNA sequence: TGCGCCAGCAGCCAAGTATGGACAGAGGGGAACACCATATATTTT. Residues: CASSQVWTEGNTIYF.

The rearrangement links TRBV6-2 or TRBV6-3 to TRBJ2-2, with TRBD2 matching 9 bases. The length of the CDR3 is 15 residues. The V segment lost 5 bases and the J segment 1 base; nucleotides outside the gene matches: 2. CDR1 is MNHEY and CDR2 is SVGEGT in the germline V gene. Written as DNA, the CDR3 is TGTGCCAGCAGTAGGACTAGCGAGAACACCGGGGAGCTGTTTTTT. Its protein is CASSRTSENTGELFF.

CDR3 region: CASSLQGGNQPQYF. CDR3 nucleotide sequence: TGCGCCAGCAGCCTACAGGGGGGAAATCAGCCCCAGTATTTT. The rearrangement links TRBV5-1 to TRBJ1-5; TRBD1 matches 8 bases. The end of the DNA is better explained by TRBJ2-3, so the J call may be wrong. The CDR3 consists of 14 residues. Germline V CDR1 and CDR2: SGHRS, YFSETQ.

The chain carries TRBV15 and TRBJ2-7; the D gene is possibly TRBD1 (6 bases). Germline-derived CDR1 and CDR2 are LNHNV and YYDKDF (reference sequence). V was pared by 4 bases and J by 1 base, with 14 bases between. The CDR3 is made up of 15 amino acids. This CDR3 reads CATSTSTGPSYEQYF. The CDR3 region has the DNA TGTGCCACCAGCACTTCGACAGGTCCATCCTACGAGCAGTACTTC.

The CDR3 reads CASSWGQSNQPQHF. Written as DNA, the CDR3 is TGTGCCAGCAGTTGGGGACAGAGCAATCAGCCCCAGCATTTT. The genes are TRBV2 and TRBJ1-5; TRBD1 matches at 7 bases. V lost 5 bases, J lost 1 base, and 2 bases stayed unmatched. Germline CDR1 reads SNHLY; CDR2 reads FYNNEI. CDR3 length: 14 residues.

The V gene is TRBV7-3, the J gene TRBJ2-1; 10 bases are a match to TRBD2. CDR3 size: 14 residues. The V segment lost 5 bases and the J segment 7 bases; nucleotides outside the gene matches: 5. The germline V gene has CDR1 SGHTA and CDR2 FQGTGA. The DNA of the CDR3 is TGTGCCAGCAGCCCTAGCGGGAGCGTAAATGAGCAGTTCTTC. It codes for CASSPSGSVNEQFF.

CDR3 DNA: TGTGCCAGCAGTTACTCGAATTGGGGAAGGGGAGGCTACACCTTC. This sequence encodes CASSYSNWGRGGYTF. J is TRBJ1-2 and V is TRBV6-5; a possible D gene is TRBD1 (5 bases). This CDR3 contains 15 residues. CDR1 is MNHEY, CDR2 SVGAGI, per germline. V shed 0 bases and J shed 8 bases, with 16 bases lying between them.

The chain combines TRBV5-8 with TRBJ2-5; 9 bases align to TRBD2. The CDR3 sequence is 15 residues long. V dropped 0 bases and J dropped 2; count of bases not matched to a gene: 2. In germline, CDR1 is SGHTS, CDR2 YDEGEE. The CDR3 spells CASSLALAGQETQYF. The CDR3 bases are TGTGCCAGCAGCTTGGCGCTAGCGGGACAAGAGACCCAGTACTTC.

The gene calls are TRBV6-6 and TRBJ1-4; D is possibly TRBD1 (6 bases). Between the trimmed V and J ends, which lost 5 bases and 7 bases, there was a span of 17 bases. Germline lookup yields CDR1 MNHNY and CDR2 SVGAGI (reference sequence). There are 15 residues in the CDR3. The DNA for the CDR3 is TGTGCCAGCAGTCCCCAGGCGGGGGGCGGTGAAAAACTGTTTTTT. Amino acid sequence: CASSPQAGGGEKLFF.

This clone showed up just once. This chain joins TRBV7-2 and TRBJ2-7; 7 bases are a match to TRBD1. The V gene's germline CDR1 is SGHTA and CDR2 FQGNSA. The CDR3 loop spans 14 amino acids. With 1 base clipped from V and 1 base from J, the junction kept 1 base outside the gene matches. CDR3: CASSLGGQSYEQYF. CDR3 DNA sequence: TGTGCCAGCAGCTTAGGGGGACAGTCCTACGAGCAGTACTTC.

The chain links TRBV11-2 to TRBJ1-4; the D is unclear. Germline lookup yields CDR1 SGHAT and CDR2 FQNNGV. V lost 5 bases to trimming and J lost 0 bases, with 10 bases between them. The CDR3 has 15 residues. For the CDR3, the DNA is TGTGCCAGCAGCCCCGGGAGGTCAACTAATGAAAAACTGTTTTTT. Residues: CASSPGRSTNEKLFF. Full variable domain (remainder filled in from reference TRBV11-2 and TRBJ1-4): EAGVAQSPRYKIIEKRQSVAFWCNPISGHATLYWYQQILGQGPKLLIQFQNNGVVDDSQLPKDRFSAERLKGVDSTLKIQPAKLEDSAVYLCASSPGRSTNEKLFFGSGTQLSVL.

The rearrangement links TRBV3-1 (or the pseudogene TRBV3-2) to TRBJ1-1; D call uncertain. Trimming left V 4 bases short and J 1 base short, with 4 bases between. This CDR3 comprises 12 residues. Germline V gene data show CDR1 as LGHDT and CDR2 as YNNKEL (reference sequence). The CDR3 is CASSPRNTEAFF. Written as DNA, the CDR3 is TGTGCCAGCAGCCCCAGGAACACTGAAGCTTTCTTT.

The chain links TRBV11-2 to TRBJ2-3; D is perhaps TRBD1 (6 bases). The CDR3 contains 16 residues. Germline CDR1 reads SGHAT; CDR2 reads FQNNGV. V dropped 4 bases and J dropped 2 bases, with 16 bases sitting between them. The CDR3, as DNA: TGTGCCAGCAGCTCAATTAGACAGGATCTCACAGATACGCAGTATTTT. Translation: CASSSIRQDLTDTQYF.

This clone was detected many times. The rearrangement uses TRBV28 and TRBJ2-1, with 9 positions matching TRBD2. The V and J ends lost 6 bases and 0 bases, in that order; junction bases with no gene match: 6. This CDR3 is built from 16 residues. Germline lookup yields CDR1 MDHEN and CDR2 SYDVKM. For the CDR3, the DNA is TGTGCCAGCAGGAATAGCGGGAGTAGCTCCTACAATGAGCAGTTCTTC. It encodes CASRNSGSSSYNEQFF.

In its sample, this clone was seen once. This rearrangement joins TRBV29-1 to TRBJ2-2, with 12 positions matching TRBD2. Germline CDR1 SQVTM, CDR2 ANQGSEA. The CDR3 contains 14 residues. The ends lost 6 bases at V and 7 bases at J; junction bases unmatched: 6. This chain's CDR3 is CSVLRLAGVGELFF. DNA of the CDR3: TGCAGCGTGCTTAGACTAGCGGGAGTCGGGGAGCTGTTTTTT.

This chain joins TRBV6-5 and TRBJ1-4; D perhaps matches TRBD1 (5 bases). This CDR3 contains 16 residues. Germline V gene lookup returns CDR1 MNHEY and CDR2 SVGAGI. V dropped 2 bases and J dropped 0 bases, with 10 bases sitting between them. CDR3 protein: CASSYVTVATNEKLFF. The CDR3 DNA follows: TGTGCCAGCAGTTACGTGACAGTTGCAACTAATGAAAAACTGTTTTTT.

The chain links TRBV24-1 to TRBJ2-1, with no clear D. V lost 4 bases to trimming and J lost 2 bases, with 14 bases between them. Germline lookup yields CDR1 KGHDR and CDR2 SFDVKD. The CDR3 has 16 amino acids. This CDR3 is CATSDFDSSTYNEQFF. In DNA form, the CDR3 reads TGTGCCACCAGTGACTTCGACTCGTCAACCTACAATGAGCAGTTCTTC.

The chain recombines TRBV9 with TRBJ2-5, with D possibly being TRBD2 (5 bases). CDR1 is SGDLS, CDR2 YYNGEE, per germline. V shed 7 bases and J shed 2 bases, with 12 bases lying between them. The CDR3 has 13 residues. CDR3 coding DNA: TGTGCCAGCGCGAGGGCAGGACAAGAGACCCAGTACTTC. Translating it yields CASARAGQETQYF. The variable domain in full, completed from reference TRBV9 and TRBJ2-5, reads DSGVTQTPKHLITATGQRVTLRCSPRSGDLSVYWYQQSLDQGLQFLIQYYNGEERAKGNILERFSAQQFPDLHSELNLSSLELGDSALYFCASARAGQETQYFGPGTRLLVL.

This chain links TRBV21-1 with TRBJ2-2; TRBD1 is the table's D call and was not checked against the DNA. TRBV21-1 is marked as a pseudogene. CDR3 length equals 15 residues. The DNA of the CDR3 is TGTGCCAGCAGCAAATGGGACACAGGGACCGGGGAGCTGTTTTTT. This encodes CASSKWDTGTGELFF.

This clone was seen at least ten times. For the CDR3, the DNA is TGTGCCAGCAGCCGAACTAACTCCTACAATGAGCAGTTCTTC. This sequence encodes CASSRTNSYNEQFF. V is TRBV3-1 (or the pseudogene TRBV3-2) and J is TRBJ2-1; D gene ambiguous. Germline values: CDR1 LGHDT, CDR2 YNNKEL (reference sequence). The CDR3 length is 14 residues. Trimming removed 4 bases from V and 0 bases from J, with 7 bases in between.